One and the same sample provided the 27 T cell receptor beta chains below, sequenced in a study of blood T cell repertoires in COVID-19. Using immunoSEQ multiplex PCR, the repertoire was profiled, and TCRdb retains in-frame clones only, with some absent. The table includes 130,000 to 150,000 clones, roughly 87% detected once. Sample: peripheral blood. The receptors here all came from a woman aged 45-59 years with acute or convalescent COVID-19.

The gene calls are TRBV27 and TRBJ2-7, with 7 bases fitting TRBD2. CDR3 length: 13 amino acids. Germline trimming cut 2 bases from V and 2 bases from J; bases unmatched to any gene: 0. The germline V gene encodes CDR1 MNHEY and CDR2 SMNVEV (reference sequence). CDR3 sequence (DNA): TGTGCCAGCAGTTTACGGGGGGCCTACGAGCAGTACTTC. Its protein product is CASSLRGAYEQYF.

V usage is TRBV7-3 and J usage is TRBJ2-5; D is uncertain. This CDR3 has 12 residues. V lost 1 base and J 5 bases, leaving 5 bases between the germline ends. Germline loops: CDR1 SGHTA, CDR2 FQGTGA. In DNA, the CDR3 is TGTGCCAGCAGCTTAAACGGGGAGACCCAGTACTTC. Its protein is CASSLNGETQYF. Based on the CDR3 plus reference TRBV7-3 and TRBJ2-5, the full variable domain is GAGVSQTPSNKVTEKGKYVELRCDPISGHTALYWYRQSLGQGPEFLIYFQGTGAADDSGLPNDRFFAVRPEGSVSTLKIQRTERGDSAVYLCASSLNGETQYFGPGTRLLVL.

V gene TRBV27 combines with J gene TRBJ2-1; TRBD2 matches 7 bases. After removal of 6 bases from V and 0 bases from J, the junction contained 5 bases not matched to a gene. Germline V gives CDR1 MNHEY, CDR2 SMNVEV (reference sequence). The CDR3 consists of 15 residues. The CDR3 protein is CASRASGSSYNEQFF. The CDR3 region has the DNA TGTGCCAGCAGGGCTAGCGGTAGCTCCTACAATGAGCAGTTCTTC.

The chain carries TRBV5-1 and TRBJ2-2; 7 bases are a match to TRBD1. Germline V gene lookup returns CDR1 SGHRS and CDR2 YFSETQ. The V and J ends lost 4 bases and 6 bases, in that order; junction bases with no gene match: 6. CDR3 length: 14 amino acids. The chain's CDR3 is CASSPGQASGELFF. CDR3 DNA sequence: TGCGCCAGCAGCCCAGGACAGGCCTCCGGGGAGCTGTTTTTT.

The table lists this clone with a few counts. CDR3 in DNA: TGCGCCAGCAGCTTGGGACTGGGGCAGCGCTCCTACGAGCAGTACTTC. Its protein product is CASSLGLGQRSYEQYF. The V gene is TRBV5-1, the J gene TRBJ2-7; possibly TRBD1 for D (5 bases). Germline assignment: CDR1 SGHRS and CDR2 YFSETQ. The CDR3 runs to 16 residues. V lost 0 bases and J lost 0, with 13 bases in between.

A single count supports this clone. The chain joins TRBV11-2 to TRBJ1-4, with TRBD1 matching 9 bases. The junction had 0 bases not matched to a gene; V was cut back by 1 base and J by 6 bases. The CDR3 runs 14 residues. CDR1 is SGHAT, CDR2 FQNNGV, per germline. CDR3 DNA sequence: TGTGCCAGCAGCTTAGGGACAGGGGATGAAAAACTGTTTTTT. Residues: CASSLGTGDEKLFF.

V and J are TRBV30 and TRBJ1-4, with unresolved D. The length of the CDR3 is 13 residues. Looked up from germline, CDR1 is GTSNPN and CDR2 is SVGIG (reference sequence). With 1 base removed from V and 1 base from J, the gap between germline ends came to 4 bases. The CDR3 is CAWSGITNEKLFF. The CDR3 DNA sequence: TGTGCCTGGAGTGGTATAACTAATGAAAAACTGTTTTTT.

This sequence joins TRBV5-4 and TRBJ2-7; TRBD2 agrees at 15 bases. Germline CDR1 SGHNT, CDR2 YYREEE (reference sequence). V shed 4 bases and J 3 bases; nucleotides not matched to a gene: 5. The CDR3 extends over 16 amino acids. The CDR3 protein is CASSVGLAGGDYEQYF. Here the CDR3 DNA reads TGTGCCAGCAGCGTGGGACTAGCGGGAGGAGACTACGAGCAGTACTTC.

The chain carries TRBV6-1 and TRBJ2-7, with TRBD2 matching over 12 bases. The germline gives CDR1 MNHNS, CDR2 SASEGT. This CDR3 has 16 amino acids. V lost 2 bases, J lost 5 bases, and 7 bases stayed unmatched. The DNA for the CDR3 is TGTGCCAGCAGTGAAATCGCTTCTAGCGGGGGGGACGAGCAGTACTTC. It translates to CASSEIASSGGDEQYF.

This clone showed up just once. The chain carries TRBV3-1 (or the pseudogene TRBV3-2) and TRBJ2-3; 11 nucleotides align to TRBD2. This CDR3 has 15 residues. J lost 5 bases, V lost 2 bases, and 3 bases had no gene match. Germline V CDR1 and CDR2: LGHDT, YNNKEL (reference sequence). CDR3 amino acids: CASSQTSGSGDTQYF. CDR3 sequence (DNA): TGTGCCAGCAGCCAAACTAGCGGGAGTGGAGATACGCAGTATTTT.

The chain joins TRBV9 to TRBJ2-7; perhaps TRBD2 as D (7 bases). Germline-derived CDR1 and CDR2 are SGDLS and YYNGEE. The V end was cut by 0 bases, the J end by 6 bases, with 16 bases between. This CDR3 contains 15 residues. The CDR3 sequence is CASSVVGGQLGEQYF. CDR3 bases: TGTGCCAGCAGCGTAGTCGGGGGGCAGCTAGGCGAGCAGTACTTC.

V usage is TRBV25-1 and J usage is TRBJ1-2; D is unresolved. Trimming took 0 bases from V and 8 from J, leaving 7 bases between them. The germline V gene encodes CDR1 MGHDK and CDR2 SYGVNS. CDR3 length equals 12 residues. The CDR3 here is CASSEYPRGYTF. CDR3 DNA sequence: TGTGCCAGCAGTGAATATCCTAGAGGCTACACCTTC.

CDR3 nucleotide sequence: TGTGCCAGCAGCCTTTACTGGGGGAGGACTGAAGCTTTCTTT. Protein: CASSLYWGRTEAFF. This chain uses TRBV6-5 with TRBJ1-1; a possible D gene is TRBD1 (5 bases). Trimming left V 6 bases short and J 5 bases short, with 16 bases between. Germline values: CDR1 MNHEY, CDR2 SVGAGI. The CDR3 length is 14 residues.

The chain recombines TRBV27 with TRBJ1-5, with unresolved D. The germline gives CDR1 MNHEY, CDR2 SMNVEV (reference sequence). V was cut by 5 bases and J by 6 bases, with 2 bases left in between. The CDR3 totals 10 residues. This CDR3 reads CASSRQPQHF. The CDR3 nucleotides read TGTGCCAGCAGTCGTCAGCCCCAGCATTTT.

V and J are TRBV28 and TRBJ1-2, with D possibly TRBD1 on 5 matching bases. Germline V lookup: CDR1 MDHEN, CDR2 SYDVKM. The germline V and J ends were trimmed by 6 bases and 3 bases, with 11 bases remaining between them. This CDR3 comprises 13 residues. DNA of the CDR3: TGTGCCAGCAGCCCCAGGGCCTACTATGGCTACACCTTC. Translated, it gives CASSPRAYYGYTF.

This chain uses TRBV2 with TRBJ1-3; D gene ambiguous. The CDR3 is 12 amino acids. The V gene's germline CDR1 is SNHLY and CDR2 FYNNEI. Trimming cost V 6 bases and J 3 bases, with 6 bases left between them. CDR3 nucleotide sequence: TGTGCCAGCAGCTTCAGTGGAAACACCATATATTTT. As protein: CASSFSGNTIYF.

This clone showed up just a few times. This chain joins TRBV12-5 and TRBJ2-2; TRBD1 matches 7 bases. From germline, CDR1 is LGHNT and CDR2 FRNRAP. The trim removed 5 bases at V and 5 bases at J, leaving 8 bases unmatched. There are 15 residues in the CDR3. CDR3 amino acids: CASGNDDRATGELFF. CDR3 nucleotide sequence: TGTGCTAGTGGTAACGACGACAGGGCTACCGGGGAGCTGTTTTTT.

CDR3 sequence reads: CASSVVSSGSTGELFF. The DNA of the CDR3 is TGTGCCAGCAGCGTAGTGTCTAGCGGGAGCACCGGGGAGCTGTTTTTT. The rearrangement links TRBV9 to TRBJ2-2; 10 bases are a match to TRBD2. The CDR3 runs to 16 residues. The V and J ends lost 0 bases and 4 bases, in that order; junction bases with no gene match: 3. Germline V gene lookup returns CDR1 SGDLS and CDR2 YYNGEE.

The chain has TRBV19 and TRBJ1-1, with D uncertain. The length of the CDR3 is 14 residues. Germline lookup yields CDR1 LNHDA and CDR2 SQIVND (reference sequence). Trimming left V 3 bases short and J 2 bases short, with 10 bases between. The CDR3 loop reads CASSIGDLNTEAFF. The CDR3 coding sequence is TGTGCCAGTAGTATCGGGGATCTTAACACTGAAGCTTTCTTT.

This clone has a handful of counts. This chain connects TRBV18 to TRBJ2-1; 7 bases line up with TRBD2. V trimming: 0 bases; J trimming: 2 bases; junction bases outside the gene matches: 4. This CDR3 is built from 16 residues. CDR1 is KGHSH and CDR2 is LQKENI in the germline V gene. The CDR3 sequence: CASSPPGLDTYNEQFF. CDR3 bases: TGTGCCAGCTCACCACCAGGACTAGACACCTACAATGAGCAGTTCTTC.

The chain recombines TRBV10-1 with TRBJ1-2; D is ambiguous. Germline V gene sequence: CDR1 WNHNN, CDR2 SYGVQD (reference sequence). V was shortened by 0 bases and J by 4 bases, with 9 bases between the two germline ends. This CDR3 region has 14 residues. As DNA, the CDR3 is TGCGCCAGCAGTGAGTCCGGACTCCCCTATGGCTACACCTTC. Its protein product is CASSESGLPYGYTF.

The CDR3 region is CASRQGAGNTIYF. In nucleotides, the CDR3 is TGTGCCAGCAGACAGGGGGCTGGAAACACCATATATTTT. This sequence joins TRBV11-2 and TRBJ1-3, with 8 bases lining up with TRBD1. The germline V gene encodes CDR1 SGHAT and CDR2 FQNNGV. The CDR3 consists of 13 residues. The V gene end was trimmed by 6 bases and the J gene end by 2 bases; junction bases not matched to a gene: 0. The full variable domain, its missing parts supplied by reference TRBV11-2 and TRBJ1-3, is EAGVAQSPRYKIIEKRQSVAFWCNPISGHATLYWYQQILGQGPKLLIQFQNNGVVDDSQLPKDRFSAERLKGVDSTLKIQPAKLEDSAVYLCASRQGAGNTIYFGEGSWLTVV.

The chain has TRBV6-1 and TRBJ2-7, with TRBD1 matching 8 bases. The CDR3 runs 15 residues. V lost 2 bases, J lost 7 bases, and 10 bases stayed unmatched. Germline V gives CDR1 MNHNS, CDR2 SASEGT. The CDR3 loop reads CASSEKWDRFGEQYF. The CDR3 DNA is TGTGCCAGCAGTGAAAAGTGGGACAGGTTCGGGGAGCAGTACTTC.

The genes are TRBV27 and TRBJ2-7; possible D gene TRBD2, 6 bases. V was shortened by 11 bases and J by 2 bases, with 25 bases between the two germline ends. The germline V gene encodes CDR1 MNHEY and CDR2 SMNVEV (reference sequence). The CDR3 sequence is 16 residues long. The CDR3 nucleotides are TGTGCCGCCAGCAGCCTTGTTTCCGGGGGTCCCTACGAGCAGTACTTC. It is translated as CAASSLVSGGPYEQYF.

V gene TRBV18 combines with J gene TRBJ1-3; the match to TRBD1 covers 9 bases. With 4 bases clipped from V and 4 bases from J, the junction kept 5 bases outside the gene matches. Germline V gives CDR1 KGHSH, CDR2 LQKENI. The CDR3 is 15 amino acids. CDR3 DNA: TGTGCCAGCTCACTTTCGGACAGGGGAGGAAACACCATATATTTT. Its protein product is CASSLSDRGGNTIYF.

This chain joins TRBV30 and TRBJ2-7, with D possibly matching TRBD2 (7 bases). This CDR3 region has 15 residues. The V end was cut by 5 bases, the J end by 0 bases, with 17 bases between. Germline V gives CDR1 GTSNPN, CDR2 SVGIG (reference sequence). The DNA of the CDR3 is TGTGCCTGGGGGAAGGCGGGGGCCTCCTCCTACGAGCAGTACTTC. This codes for CAWGKAGASSYEQYF.

The chain recombines TRBV9 with TRBJ1-2, with 11 bases matching TRBD1. The CDR3 covers 16 residues. Germline V lookup: CDR1 SGDLS, CDR2 YYNGEE. V lost 3 bases and J lost 3; bases outside the gene matches: 7. CDR3 in DNA: TGTGCCAGCAGCGAGGACAGGGGGCGGGTGGACTATGGCTACACCTTC. Encoded protein: CASSEDRGRVDYGYTF.